The 28 T cell receptor beta chains below come from one sample, sequenced in a study of T cells in Graves' hyperthyroidism and ophthalmopathy. There were TCR beta CDR3 regions amplified from RNA transcripts. HTBI primers were used for first-round RT-PCR of the TCR CDR3. TCRdb processed the multiplex PCR reads anew with MiXCR; each CDR3 protein has one entry. The sample lists approximately 300,000 distinct CDR3 sequences; over 15% were seen once. The material sequenced was blood. Source of these receptors: an older woman with Graves' ophthalmopathy.

Turning to this clonotype: Since a much larger clone is just one base distant, this may be a read error. J is TRBJ1-5 and V is TRBV5-1; D is unclear. Germline V gene lookup returns CDR1 SGHRS and CDR2 YFSETQ. The CDR3 covers 15 residues. The CDR3 coding sequence is TGTCCCAGCAGCCCCACGCCCACCTCCAATCAGCCCCAGCATTTT. Translation gives CPSSPTPTSNQPQHF.

The J gene is TRBJ2-3, the V gene TRBV3-1, with TRBD2 as a possible D gene (5 bases). The germline V gene encodes CDR1 LGHDT and CDR2 YNNKEL (reference sequence). CDR3 length: 14 residues. The V and J ends lost 5 bases and 8 bases respectively, with 17 bases between them. This CDR3 reads CASSFRDFRGTQYF. The CDR3, as DNA: TGTGCCAGCAGCTTCCGGGATTTCCGAGGTACGCAGTATTTT.

This clonotype came up many times. The chain couples TRBV20-1 to TRBJ1-5, with D perhaps matching TRBD1 (6 bases). V was shortened by 5 bases and J by 6 bases, with 11 bases between the two germline ends. Looked up from germline, CDR1 is DFQATT and CDR2 is SNEGSKA (reference sequence). The length of the CDR3 is 12 residues. The CDR3 here is CSAYRAGQPQHF. CDR3 nucleotides: TGCAGTGCTTACAGGGCTGGTCAGCCCCAGCATTTT.

The chain has TRBV27 and TRBJ2-7; the D gene could be TRBD1 or TRBD2 (5 bases each). The CDR3 totals 14 residues. Trimming left V 1 base short and J 4 bases short, with 11 bases between. The germline gives CDR1 MNHEY, CDR2 SMNVEV (reference sequence). CDR3 DNA sequence: TGTGCCAGCAGTTTATTGGGACGGTATTACGAGCAGTACTTC. It encodes CASSLLGRYYEQYF.

At least ten counts were recorded for this clonotype. The gene calls are TRBV20-1 and TRBJ2-1; 11 nucleotides agree with TRBD1. CDR1 and CDR2 from the germline V gene are DFQATT and SNEGSKA (reference sequence). This CDR3 region has 18 residues. Trimming cost V 3 bases and J 8 bases; bases outside gene matches: 18. CDR3 DNA sequence: TGCAGTGCTAGCTCTTTAATTTGGGGGACAGGGGGTAGCGATGAGCAGTTCTTC. As protein: CSASSLIWGTGGSDEQFF.

In its sample, this clonotype was seen many times. This chain connects TRBV6-2 or TRBV6-3 to TRBJ2-3; D unresolved. This CDR3 region has 12 residues. The ends were cut back, 8 bases at V and 3 bases at J, with 9 bases in the middle. CDR1 is MNHEY and CDR2 is SVGEGT in the germline V gene. The CDR3 loop reads CASAKRTDTQYF. The CDR3, as DNA: TGTGCCAGCGCTAAGAGGACAGATACGCAGTATTTT.

The chain links TRBV9 to TRBJ2-6; 7 nucleotides line up with TRBD1. The CDR3 extends over 16 amino acids. With 3 bases clipped from V and 3 bases from J, the junction kept 6 bases outside the gene matches. The germline CDR1 and CDR2 sequences are SGDLS and YYNGEE. CDR3 nucleotide sequence: TGTGCCAGCAGCGCGACAGGGTGGATTGGGGCCAACGTCCTGACTTTC. Translating it yields CASSATGWIGANVLTF.

The chain links TRBV27 to TRBJ2-2; D unclear. The CDR3 covers 17 residues. Trimming shortened V by 0 bases and J by 0 bases, and 11 bases separated the two germline ends. Germline assignment: CDR1 MNHEY and CDR2 SMNVEV (reference sequence). DNA of the CDR3: TGTGCCAGCAGTTTATCCACCGCTACCCCGAACACCGGGGAGCTGTTTTTT. Amino acid sequence: CASSLSTATPNTGELFF.

This clonotype has a handful of counts. V usage is TRBV15 and J usage is TRBJ1-6, with 9 bases aligning to TRBD1. The V gene's germline CDR1 is LNHNV and CDR2 YYDKDF (reference sequence). CDR3 length: 14 amino acids. Losses at the gene ends were 3 bases for V and 9 bases for J; bases not matched to a gene: 3. The CDR3 loop reads CATSSRDRVSPLHF. CDR3 nucleotide sequence: TGTGCCACCAGCAGCCGGGACAGGGTTTCACCCCTCCACTTT.

The V gene is TRBV27, the J gene TRBJ2-3, with D possibly TRBD2 on 7 matching bases. The CDR3 length is 16 residues. Germline assignment: CDR1 MNHEY and CDR2 SMNVEV (reference sequence). The V end was cut by 5 bases, the J end by 5 bases, with 20 bases between. The CDR3 is CASSPRGPGGEDTQYF. CDR3 sequence (DNA): TGTGCCAGCAGTCCCAGGGGCCCGGGAGGAGAAGATACGCAGTATTTT.

The table lists this clonotype with many counts. The chain recombines TRBV3-1 with TRBJ2-3; D perhaps matches TRBD2 (6 bases). CDR3 length: 14 amino acids. The V and J ends lost 3 bases and 4 bases respectively, with 11 bases between them. Germline values: CDR1 LGHDT, CDR2 YNNKEL (reference sequence). DNA for the CDR3: TGTGCCAGCAGCCATCAGCCTAGCGCAGATACGCAGTATTTT. Translated, it gives CASSHQPSADTQYF.

The table lists this clonotype with a few counts. The V gene is TRBV5-1, the J gene TRBJ2-3; D unclear. Germline CDR1 is SGHRS and CDR2 is YFSETQ. This CDR3 spans 15 amino acids. V lost 0 bases to trimming and J lost 7 bases, with 15 bases between them. The CDR3 here is CASSLEDRPWNTQYF. The CDR3 DNA is TGCGCCAGCAGCTTGGAGGACCGACCCTGGAATACGCAGTATTTT.

This clonotype was detected many times. This sequence joins TRBV7-3 and TRBJ1-2, with TRBD1 identical over 7 bases. J gave up 3 bases and V 3 bases, and 1 base lay outside the gene matches. CDR1 is SGHTA and CDR2 is FQGTGA in the germline V gene. The CDR3 has 13 residues. The CDR3 DNA reads as TGTGCCAGCAGCTTTACAGGGGACTATGGCTACACCTTC. Translating it yields CASSFTGDYGYTF. The variable domain in full, with the rest retrieved from reference TRBV7-3 and TRBJ1-2, is GAGVSQTPSNKVTEKGKYVELRCDPISGHTALYWYRQSLGQGPEFLIYFQGTGAADDSGLPNDRFFAVRPEGSVSTLKIQRTERGDSAVYLCASSFTGDYGYTFGSGTRLTVV.

This clonotype came up many times. This chain connects TRBV12-3 or TRBV12-4 to TRBJ2-7, with TRBD2 as a possible D gene (6 bases). The CDR3 runs to 15 residues. Trimming removed 6 bases from V and 1 base from J, with 16 bases in between. CDR3 protein: CASRFTGTGSYEQYF. As DNA, the CDR3 is TGTGCCAGCAGGTTCACCGGGACTGGATCCTACGAGCAGTACTTC.

This clonotype was detected a few times. The chain employs TRBV10-3 and TRBJ2-1; D gene ambiguous. The CDR3 runs 11 residues. Germline CDR1 and CDR2: ENHRY and SYGVKD. V dropped 11 bases and J dropped 9 bases, with 14 bases sitting between them. The CDR3 bases are TGTGCCGTCGCCGATCTGGGTGAGCAGTTCTTC. Translated: CAVADLGEQFF.

This clonotype has only a few counts. The chain is built from TRBV5-1 and TRBJ2-2, with TRBD2 matching over 10 bases. V shed 0 bases, J shed 6 bases, and the junction held 5 bases outside the gene matches. Per germline, CDR1 SGHRS and CDR2 YFSETQ. The CDR3 contains 16 residues. The CDR3 nucleotides are TGCGCCAGCAGCTTGGGGACTAGCGGAGAGGCCGGGGAGCTGTTTTTT. Translated: CASSLGTSGEAGELFF.

This clonotype showed up many times. This chain connects TRBV27 to TRBJ2-1, with 8 bases lining up with TRBD1. Germline V gene lookup returns CDR1 MNHEY and CDR2 SMNVEV (reference sequence). The CDR3 length is 16 residues. Unmatched junction bases numbered 9, after V lost 8 bases and J lost 0 bases. The CDR3 sequence is CASASFDRGSYNEQFF. The CDR3 nucleotides are TGTGCCAGCGCATCATTCGACAGGGGCTCCTACAATGAGCAGTTCTTC.

This clonotype was observed at least ten times. The V and J genes are TRBV5-1 and TRBJ1-2; 7 bases line up with TRBD1. V dropped 0 bases and J dropped 7; count of bases not matched to a gene: 3. The CDR3 totals 13 residues. CDR1 SGHRS and CDR2 YFSETQ come from the germline V gene. The CDR3 loop is CASSLEGAGGYTF. DNA for the CDR3: TGCGCCAGCAGCTTGGAGGGGGCAGGTGGCTACACCTTC.

This clonotype was counted between two and nine times. This chain connects TRBV5-1 to TRBJ2-6; D is possibly TRBD2 (6 bases). Germline-derived CDR1 and CDR2 are SGHRS and YFSETQ. There are 16 residues in the CDR3. The V end lost 4 bases, the J end lost 1 base, and 12 bases lay between the germline ends. The CDR3 loop is CASSKVLASGANVLTF. The CDR3 DNA sequence: TGCGCCAGCAGCAAGGTTCTAGCGTCTGGGGCCAACGTCCTGACTTTC.

The table lists this clonotype with a few counts. J is TRBJ2-5 and V is TRBV15, with a tentative D call TRBD2 (6 bases). This CDR3 contains 12 residues. The V gene's germline CDR1 is LNHNV and CDR2 YYDKDF (reference sequence). With 5 bases removed from V and 10 bases from J, the gap between germline ends came to 14 bases. Here the CDR3 reads CATSGPGLNQYF. For the CDR3, the DNA is TGTGCCACCAGCGGGCCGGGACTTAACCAGTACTTC. The full variable domain, with the rest looked up from reference TRBV15 and TRBJ2-5, is DAMVIQNPRYQVTQFGKPVTLSCSQTLNHNVMYWYQQKSSQAPKLLFHYYDKDFNNEADTPDNFQSRRPNTSFCFLDIRSPGLGDTAMYLCATSGPGLNQYFGPGTRLLVL.

The table lists this clonotype with a few counts. This chain uses TRBV6-1 with TRBJ1-5; no clear D gene. The V end lost 6 bases, the J end lost 0 bases, and 9 bases lay between the germline ends. The CDR3 extends over 14 amino acids. Per the germline V gene, CDR1 is MNHNS and CDR2 is SASEGT. CDR3 nucleotides: TGTGCCAGCAGCCACCGGGGTAGCAATCAGCCCCAGCATTTT. Amino acids: CASSHRGSNQPQHF.

The chain uses TRBV6-4 and TRBJ1-2; unclear D gene. The CDR3 runs 15 residues. Germline CDR1 MRHNA, CDR2 SNTAGT. Trimming took off 6 bases at V and 0 bases at J, with 14 bases between the two ends. The CDR3 DNA follows: TGTGCCAGCAGAGAAAGGGCTTCGGCTAACTATGGCTACACCTTC. Translating it yields CASRERASANYGYTF.

This clonotype was counted many times. This chain uses TRBV27 with TRBJ1-4, with 9 bases lining up with TRBD1. CDR3 length: 14 residues. Losses at the gene ends were 6 bases for V and 8 bases for J; bases not matched to a gene: 7. Germline loops: CDR1 MNHEY, CDR2 SMNVEV (reference sequence). CDR3 in DNA: TGTGCCAGCAGGCGACAGGGGGTATCGGAAAAACTGTTTTTT. Translating it yields CASRRQGVSEKLFF.

This clonotype was detected many times. J is TRBJ1-3 and V is TRBV6-1, with D perhaps TRBD1 (5 bases). Germline V CDR1 and CDR2: MNHNS, SASEGT. V was trimmed by 2 bases and J by 2 bases, leaving 7 bases between them. The length of the CDR3 is 14 residues. The CDR3 loop is CASSELDTGNTIYF. CDR3 bases: TGTGCCAGCAGTGAATTGGACACTGGAAACACCATATATTTT.

V usage is TRBV19 and J usage is TRBJ1-1; D call uncertain. Germline CDR1 and CDR2: LNHDA and SQIVND (reference sequence). The CDR3 length is 17 residues. V was trimmed by 0 bases and J by 1 base, leaving 15 bases between them. CDR3 nucleotide sequence: TGTGCCAGTAGTATAGATTGGCGAACGGGAGGGAACACTGAAGCTTTCTTT. Its protein is CASSIDWRTGGNTEAFF.

The chain couples TRBV19 to TRBJ2-1; TRBD2 matches 10 bases. The CDR3 runs 16 residues. Germline trimming cut 5 bases from V and 2 bases from J; bases unmatched to any gene: 6. Germline V gene sequence: CDR1 LNHDA, CDR2 SQIVND (reference sequence). The CDR3 region is CASSLKLAGPYNEQFF. The CDR3 DNA is TGTGCCAGTAGTTTGAAACTAGCGGGGCCCTACAATGAGCAGTTCTTC. The variable domain in full, completed from reference TRBV19 and TRBJ2-1, reads DGGITQSPKYLFRKEGQNVTLSCEQNLNHDAMYWYRQDPGQGLRLIYYSQIVNDFQKGDIAEGYSVSREKKESFPLTVTSAQKNPTAFYLCASSLKLAGPYNEQFFGPGTRLTVL.

This clonotype appeared many times. This chain joins TRBV7-9 and TRBJ1-5; possibly TRBD1 for D (6 bases). The CDR3 sequence is 15 residues long. Trimming removed 5 bases from V and 10 bases from J, with 21 bases in between. The V gene's germline CDR1 is SEHNR and CDR2 FQNEAQ (reference sequence). CDR3 sequence: CASSREGGGLSPQHF. The DNA for the CDR3 is TGTGCCAGCAGCCGTGAGGGGGGCGGGTTGAGTCCCCAGCATTTT.

The gene calls are TRBV15 and TRBJ1-2, with D uncertain. Germline V gene data show CDR1 as LNHNV and CDR2 as YYDKDF (reference sequence). The germline V and J ends were trimmed by 6 bases and 4 bases, with 12 bases remaining between them. The CDR3 sequence is 13 residues long. The DNA for the CDR3 is TGTGCCACCAGTAGTACGCAAGGCTATGGCTACACCTTC. It specifies CATSSTQGYGYTF.